The rows below give T cell receptor beta chains drawn from one sample of a study of OX40 agonist ivuxolimab in advanced cancers. The repertoire was sequenced with immunoSEQ multiplex PCR; TCRdb's copy has only in-frame clones and lacks some. The table shows 95,000 to 150,000 clones, with just over 90% occurring only once. The starting material was CD4+ or CD8+ T cells sorted from blood, obtained in a trial of the OX40 agonist ivuxolimab. Receptors were obtained from an adult with an advanced solid tumor such as melanoma, head and neck, liver or kidney cancer. CDR3s include the opening cysteine and the closing phenylalanine or tryptophan. A D gene is named only where the DNA matches it firmly. Expanded clones are given a class, and other clones once, few, many or no size at all.

abundance: once
d_gene: NA
v_gene: TRBV19
j_gene: TRBJ1-4
CDR3aa: CAMSAGEKLFF
CDR3nt: TGTGCTATGAGTGCGGGTGAAAAACTGTTTTTT

abundance: NA
d_gene: TRBD1
v_gene: TRBV11-2
j_gene: TRBJ2-7
CDR3aa: CASSLGTGFGHEQYF
CDR3nt: TGTGCCAGCAGCCTGGGGACAGGGTTTGGCCACGAGCAGTACTTC

abundance: NA
d_gene: NA
v_gene: TRBV7-8
j_gene: TRBJ2-3
CDR3aa: CASSSRGARTSYTDTQYF
CDR3nt: TGTGCCAGCAGCTCCAGGGGGGCTCGGACTTCCTACACAGATACGCAGTATTTT

abundance: NA
d_gene: NA
v_gene: TRBV1
j_gene: TRBJ2-1
CDR3aa: CTSRVLAGASGGEQFF
CDR3nt: TGCACCAGCCGGGTGCTAGCGGGGGCTTCCGGAGGGGAGCAGTTCTTC

abundance: NA
d_gene: NA
v_gene: TRBV5-4
j_gene: TRBJ1-6
CDR3aa: CASSQSQGNNSPLHF
CDR3nt: TGTGCCAGCAGCCAGTCCCAGGGGAATAATTCACCCCTCCACTTT

abundance: NA
d_gene: NA
v_gene: TRBV11-2
j_gene: TRBJ2-5
CDR3aa: CASSLVQGGQETQYF
CDR3nt: TGTGCCAGCAGCTTAGTACAGGGGGGGCAAGAGACCCAGTACTTC

abundance: NA
d_gene: NA
v_gene: TRBV6-5
j_gene: TRBJ2-1
CDR3aa: CASSPTWDANNEQFF
CDR3nt: TGTGCCAGCAGTCCAACATGGGACGCTAACAATGAGCAGTTCTTC

abundance: few
d_gene: TRBD1
v_gene: TRBV5-4
j_gene: TRBJ1-3
CDR3aa: CASSLHDRAGNTIYF
CDR3nt: TGTGCCAGCAGCTTGCACGACAGGGCTGGAAACACCATATATTTT

abundance: NA
d_gene: TRBD1
v_gene: TRBV5-8
j_gene: TRBJ2-2
CDR3aa: CASSLAGTGTTGELFF
CDR3nt: TGTGCCAGCAGCTTGGCCGGGACAGGGACCACCGGGGAGCTGTTTTTT

abundance: once
d_gene: TRBD1
v_gene: TRBV18
j_gene: TRBJ1-5
CDR3aa: CASSPLGTGLVGNQPQHF
CDR3nt: TGTGCCAGCTCACCACTGGGGACAGGGTTGGTAGGCAATCAGCCCCAGCATTTT

abundance: NA
d_gene: NA
v_gene: TRBV5-1
j_gene: TRBJ1-2
CDR3aa: CASSPDSYYGYTF
CDR3nt: TGCGCCAGCAGCCCGGACAGCTACTATGGCTACACCTTC

abundance: NA
d_gene: NA
v_gene: TRBV7-9
j_gene: TRBJ2-3
CDR3aa: CASSPPSRDTQYF
CDR3nt: TGTGCCAGCAGCCCCCCCTCCCGAGATACGCAGTATTTT

abundance: NA
d_gene: TRBD1
v_gene: TRBV5-1
j_gene: TRBJ1-1
CDR3aa: CASSLASGQLNTEAFF
CDR3nt: TGCGCCAGCAGCTTGGCCTCGGGACAGCTCAACACTGAAGCTTTCTTT

abundance: NA
d_gene: NA
v_gene: TRBV5-1
j_gene: TRBJ2-5
CDR3aa: CASGGHQSQETQYF
CDR3nt: TGCGCCAGCGGGGGACACCAATCCCAAGAGACCCAGTACTTC

abundance: NA
d_gene: NA
v_gene: TRBV27
j_gene: TRBJ1-2
CDR3aa: CASSQGRSYGYTF
CDR3nt: TGTGCCAGCAGTCAGGGACGGAGCTATGGCTACACCTTC

abundance: NA
d_gene: TRBD1
v_gene: TRBV5-1
j_gene: TRBJ2-3
CDR3aa: CASSSVTGGDTQYF
CDR3nt: TGCGCCAGCAGCTCGGTGACAGGGGGGGATACGCAGTATTTT

abundance: NA
d_gene: TRBD2
v_gene: TRBV4-1
j_gene: TRBJ2-3
CDR3aa: CASSRGLAGGMQYF
CDR3nt: TGCGCCAGCAGCCGCGGACTAGCGGGAGGCATGCAGTATTTT

abundance: NA
d_gene: NA
v_gene: TRBV18
j_gene: TRBJ1-4
CDR3aa: CASRIPTNEKLFF
CDR3nt: TGTGCCAGCCGGATTCCAACTAATGAAAAACTGTTTTTT

abundance: NA
d_gene: TRBD1
v_gene: TRBV2
j_gene: TRBJ1-2
CDR3aa: CASSGDSQRGYTF
CDR3nt: TGTGCCAGCAGTGGGGACAGCCAAAGGGGCTACACCTTC

abundance: NA
d_gene: NA
v_gene: TRBV19
j_gene: TRBJ2-4
CDR3aa: CASSIREAWRDSKNIQYF
CDR3nt: TGTGCCAGTAGTATTAGAGAGGCATGGAGGGATTCCAAAAACATTCAGTACTTC

abundance: NA
d_gene: NA
v_gene: TRBV6-5
j_gene: TRBJ2-1
CDR3aa: CASSYRESYNEQFF
CDR3nt: TGTGCCAGCAGTTACAGGGAGAGCTACAATGAGCAGTTCTTC

abundance: NA
d_gene: NA
v_gene: TRBV27
j_gene: TRBJ2-1
CDR3aa: CASSTRPTLSYNEQFF
CDR3nt: TGTGCCAGCAGTACCCGACCTACTTTGTCCTACAATGAGCAGTTCTTC

abundance: NA
d_gene: NA
v_gene: TRBV6-5
j_gene: TRBJ2-3
CDR3aa: CASRRGADTQYF
CDR3nt: TGTGCCAGCAGGAGGGGGGCAGATACGCAGTATTTT

abundance: few
d_gene: NA
v_gene: TRBV7-9
j_gene: TRBJ2-7
CDR3aa: CASSPRTASYEQYF
CDR3nt: TGTGCCAGCAGCCCACGGACAGCGAGCTACGAGCAGTACTTC

abundance: NA
d_gene: NA
v_gene: TRBV10-3
j_gene: TRBJ1-1
CDR3aa: CAIRSDRQNTEAFF
CDR3nt: TGTGCCATACGATCGGACAGACAGAACACTGAAGCTTTCTTT

abundance: NA
d_gene: NA
v_gene: TRBV7-2
j_gene: TRBJ2-1
CDR3aa: CASSLTYNEQFF
CDR3nt: TGTGCCAGCAGCTTAACCTACAATGAGCAGTTCTTC

abundance: NA
d_gene: NA
v_gene: TRBV15
j_gene: TRBJ2-2
CDR3aa: CATSRTGTSFGELFF
CDR3nt: TGTGCCACCAGCAGAACCGGGACCTCCTTCGGGGAGCTGTTTTTT

abundance: NA
d_gene: NA
v_gene: TRBV5-6
j_gene: TRBJ1-2
CDR3aa: CASSLYQSLDYGYTF
CDR3nt: TGTGCCAGCAGCTTGTATCAAAGTCTTGACTATGGCTACACCTTC

abundance: NA
d_gene: NA
v_gene: TRBV6-1
j_gene: TRBJ1-4
CDR3aa: CASSEFFNEKLFF
CDR3nt: TGTGCCAGCAGTGAATTCTTTAATGAAAAACTGTTTTTT

abundance: NA
d_gene: NA
v_gene: TRBV28
j_gene: TRBJ1-2
CDR3aa: CATTRARAYGYTF
CDR3nt: TGTGCCACCACGAGGGCACGGGCGTATGGCTACACCTTC

abundance: once
d_gene: TRBD2
v_gene: TRBV18
j_gene: TRBJ2-1
CDR3aa: CASPETRLAGGYEQFF
CDR3nt: TGTGCCAGCCCAGAGACTAGACTAGCGGGGGGTTACGAGCAGTTCTTC

abundance: NA
d_gene: NA
v_gene: TRBV6-5
j_gene: TRBJ1-5
CDR3aa: CASTYGDSNQPQHF
CDR3nt: TGTGCCAGCACCTACGGAGATAGCAATCAGCCCCAGCATTTT

abundance: NA
d_gene: NA
v_gene: TRBV6-4
j_gene: TRBJ1-1
CDR3aa: CASRSKVNTEAFF
CDR3nt: TGTGCCAGCCGGTCCAAGGTGAACACTGAAGCTTTCTTT

abundance: NA
d_gene: NA
v_gene: TRBV27
j_gene: TRBJ2-7
CDR3aa: CASTGIYPYEQYF
CDR3nt: TGTGCCAGCACCGGAATTTACCCCTACGAGCAGTACTTC

abundance: NA
d_gene: TRBD1
v_gene: TRBV28
j_gene: TRBJ1-1
CDR3aa: CASRLQTGGTTEAFF
CDR3nt: TGTGCCAGCAGACTACAGACAGGGGGAACCACTGAAGCTTTCTTT

abundance: once
d_gene: NA
v_gene: TRBV2
j_gene: TRBJ1-5
CDR3aa: CASSEVRQFNQPQHF
CDR3nt: TGTGCCAGCAGTGAAGTCCGGCAGTTCAATCAGCCCCAGCATTTT

abundance: NA
d_gene: NA
v_gene: TRBV28
j_gene: TRBJ1-1
CDR3aa: CASSLVAGPNTEAFF
CDR3nt: TGTGCCAGCAGTTTGGTGGCAGGACCGAACACTGAAGCTTTCTTT

abundance: NA
d_gene: NA
v_gene: TRBV30
j_gene: TRBJ1-2
CDR3aa: CAWSVREGTGYTF
CDR3nt: TGTGCCTGGAGTGTACGAGAGGGGACCGGCTACACCTTC

abundance: NA
d_gene: NA
v_gene: TRBV19
j_gene: TRBJ2-5
CDR3aa: CASSTQEQETQYF
CDR3nt: TGTGCCAGTAGTACACAGGAGCAAGAGACCCAGTACTTC

abundance: NA
d_gene: NA
v_gene: TRBV27
j_gene: TRBJ2-1
CDR3aa: CASSPTGWNEQFF
CDR3nt: TGTGCCAGCAGCCCTACAGGGTGGAATGAGCAGTTCTTC

abundance: NA
d_gene: TRBD1
v_gene: TRBV19
j_gene: TRBJ2-1
CDR3aa: CASSNRQGEYNEQFF
CDR3nt: TGTGCCAGTAGTAACCGACAGGGGGAGTACAATGAGCAGTTCTTC

abundance: NA
d_gene: NA
v_gene: TRBV9
j_gene: TRBJ2-5
CDR3aa: CASSVSPQKETQYF
CDR3nt: TGTGCCAGCAGCGTATCCCCTCAAAAAGAGACCCAGTACTTC

abundance: NA
d_gene: NA
v_gene: TRBV2
j_gene: TRBJ2-5
CDR3aa: CASGGTHQETQYF
CDR3nt: TGTGCCAGCGGAGGGACACACCAAGAGACCCAGTACTTC

abundance: NA
d_gene: TRBD2
v_gene: TRBV7-3
j_gene: TRBJ2-3
CDR3aa: CASSLGLAGGADTQYF
CDR3nt: TGTGCCAGCAGCTTAGGCCTAGCGGGAGGGGCGGATACGCAGTATTTT

abundance: NA
d_gene: TRBD1
v_gene: TRBV19
j_gene: TRBJ1-2
CDR3aa: CASSNLPGTVEGYTF
CDR3nt: TGTGCCAGTAGTAACCTACCCGGGACAGTCGAAGGCTACACCTTC

abundance: NA
d_gene: NA
v_gene: TRBV5-4
j_gene: TRBJ2-7
CDR3aa: CASSPFRIGKQSSYEQYF
CDR3nt: TGTGCCAGCAGCCCCTTTAGAATTGGGAAACAGAGCTCCTACGAGCAGTACTTC